The 3 T cell receptor beta chains below were found in one sample sequenced in a study of T cell changes during pregnancy in multiple sclerosis. The data were produced by immunoSEQ multiplex PCR, yet TCRdb's version contains in-frame clones alone and is incomplete. The data show some 38,000 clones, with 88% seen just once and about 7% held by the top ten. The specimen was CD8+ T cells from peripheral blood mononuclear cells, collected in the third trimester of pregnancy. Every receptor here comes from a female donor with multiple sclerosis, enrolled in a pregnancy study.

The J gene is TRBJ2-5, the V gene TRBV15; 10 bases map to TRBD1. In germline, CDR1 is LNHNV, CDR2 YYDKDF (reference sequence). V trimming: 5 bases; J trimming: 3 bases; junction bases outside the gene matches: 6. This CDR3 has 15 amino acids. CDR3 sequence reads: CATSSGTGEEETQYF. Here the CDR3 DNA reads TGTGCCACCAGCTCCGGGACAGGGGAGGAAGAGACCCAGTACTTC.

The chain uses TRBV27 and TRBJ1-2; no definite D call. CDR3 length: 14 amino acids. V was clipped by 5 bases and J by 4 bases, with 14 bases between them. Looked up from germline, CDR1 is MNHEY and CDR2 is SMNVEV (reference sequence). The CDR3 reads CASSATRGFYGYTF. As DNA, the CDR3 is TGTGCCAGCAGTGCCACCCGGGGATTCTATGGCTACACCTTC.

This clone occurred once. The chain joins TRBV28 to TRBJ2-2, with TRBD1 matching 11 bases. CDR1 is MDHEN and CDR2 is SYDVKM in the germline V gene. V lost 6 bases and J lost 7; bases outside the gene matches: 4. The CDR3 length is 14 residues. The CDR3 protein is CASSRTGGGGELFF. The CDR3 DNA reads as TGTGCCAGCAGCCGGACAGGGGGCGGCGGGGAGCTGTTTTTT.